This T cell receptor beta chain was profiled in a study of T cell repertoires in cytomegalovirus infection. Study in general: Public TCR beta signatures indicated both CMV infection and matching HLA type.

One entry per CDR3 protein, called by TCRdb with MiXCR from the reads. The sample holds 450,000 to 650,000 distinct CDR3 sequences; under 45% are singletons and the top ten take 48%. V was clipped by 1 base and J by 5 bases; unmatched bases: 2. The germline gives CDR1 SGHTA, CDR2 FQGNSA. The CDR3 loop spans 15 amino acids. With regard to this clonotype: Its antigen is as yet unknown.

Findings and caveats of the study: Identification of carriers of CMV plus the relevant HLA was performed using cumulative public TCR beta family frequency. HLA-C-restricted CMV-specific TCR beta clonotypes prevailed in the ex vivo response.

This chain connects TRBV7-2 to TRBJ1-6; TRBD1 agrees at 7 bases. Sample: cultured PBMCs, taken from culture after CMV antigen stimulation. The TCR sequence derives from a human donor in good health (CMV status not recorded). Some clones in this sample may be carry-over from other donors' samples. The CDR3 reads CASSLVGTDNSPLHF. The CDR3 DNA follows: TGTGCCAGCAGCTTAGTTGGGACAGATAATTCACCCCTCCACTTT.